Below, 3 T cell receptor beta chains from the same sample are listed, as sequenced in a study of T cells in tuberculosis. The method was immunoSEQ multiplex PCR; TCRdb's version includes in-frame clones alone and lacks a portion of them. The data contain some 49,000 clones, over 90% of them singletons. This sample's time point: new active TB diagnosis, blood taken before or within 7 days of starting treatment. The sample was PBMCs, taken at tuberculosis diagnosis. These TCRs come from an adult with tuberculosis.

This chain uses TRBV27 with TRBJ1-2; 7 positions agree with TRBD1. CDR3 length: 12 residues. Germline V gene data show CDR1 as MNHEY and CDR2 as SMNVEV (reference sequence). The trim removed 10 bases at V and 8 bases at J, leaving 10 bases unmatched. This chain's CDR3 is CAIRDSARGYTF. In nucleotides, the CDR3 is TGTGCCATTAGGGACAGTGCGAGGGGCTACACCTTC.

This clone was seen a single time. V is TRBV28 and J is TRBJ2-1, with 11 bases identical to TRBD2. The length of the CDR3 is 15 residues. Looked up from germline, CDR1 is MDHEN and CDR2 is SYDVKM. Trimming at V came to 7 bases and at J to 10 bases, leaving 12 bases not matched to a gene. For the CDR3, the DNA is TGTGCCAGCAAGATAGCGGGAGGGGTGAAATTAGAGCAGTTCTTC. This sequence encodes CASKIAGGVKLEQFF.

This chain connects TRBV6-6 to TRBJ2-1; D remains unclear. CDR1 and CDR2 from the germline V gene are MNHNY and SVGAGI (reference sequence). Trimming took 8 bases from V and 5 from J, leaving 22 bases between them. This CDR3 is built from 16 residues. CDR3 nucleotide sequence: TGTGCCAGCGCAGGCCACATAAGGCAATTAAACAATGAGCAGTTCTTC. It is translated as CASAGHIRQLNNEQFF.